Sequencing of this TCR beta chain was carried out in a study of sequential checkpoint blockade in melanoma. The repertoire was sequenced with immunoSEQ multiplex PCR; TCRdb's copy has only in-frame clones and lacks some. The table has 40,000 or so clones, approximately 84% seen once. Sample treatment: randomized to nivolumab then ipilimumab (arm A) or the reverse (arm B). Patients had received no earlier DNA-damaging chemotherapy. This clone was counted only a few times. The material sequenced was CD8+ T cells sorted from blood (inferred from file names), taken from a patient given nivolumab and ipilimumab in sequence. The receptor was isolated from a human donor with melanoma.

This chain's CDR3 is CSVTAGTVYNEQFF. The DNA for the CDR3 is TGCAGCGTTACGGCCGGGACAGTCTACAATGAGCAGTTCTTC. The J gene is TRBJ2-1, the V gene TRBV29-1, with 7 bases that match TRBD1. The J segment lost 3 bases and the V segment lost 5 bases, leaving 7 bases of the junction unmatched. Germline CDR1 and CDR2: SQVTM and ANQGSEA. CDR3 length: 14 amino acids.